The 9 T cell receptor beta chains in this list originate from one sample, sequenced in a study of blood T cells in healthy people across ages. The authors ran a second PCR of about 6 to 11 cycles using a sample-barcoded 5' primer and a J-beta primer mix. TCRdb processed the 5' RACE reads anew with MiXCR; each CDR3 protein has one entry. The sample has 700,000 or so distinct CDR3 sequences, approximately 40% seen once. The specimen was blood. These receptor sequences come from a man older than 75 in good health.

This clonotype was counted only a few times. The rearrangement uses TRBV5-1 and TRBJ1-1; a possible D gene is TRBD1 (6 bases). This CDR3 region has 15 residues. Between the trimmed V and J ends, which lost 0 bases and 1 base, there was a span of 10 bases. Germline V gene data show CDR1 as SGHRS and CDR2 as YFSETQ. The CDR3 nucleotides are TGCGCCAGCAGCTTGGCCACAGGGAGGAACACTGAAGCTTTCTTT. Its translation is CASSLATGRNTEAFF.

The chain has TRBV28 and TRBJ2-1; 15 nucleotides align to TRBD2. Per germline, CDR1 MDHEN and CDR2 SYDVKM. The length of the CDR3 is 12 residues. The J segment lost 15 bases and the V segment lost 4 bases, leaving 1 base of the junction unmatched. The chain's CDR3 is CASSSGLAGGFF. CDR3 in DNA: TGTGCCAGCAGTTCGGGACTAGCGGGAGGGTTCTTC.

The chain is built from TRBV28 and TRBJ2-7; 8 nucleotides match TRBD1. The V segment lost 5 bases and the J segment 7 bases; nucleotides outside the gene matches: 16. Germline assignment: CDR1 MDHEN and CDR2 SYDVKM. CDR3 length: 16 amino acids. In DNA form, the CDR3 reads TGTGCCAGCAGTCGATCCGTTGGGACAGGTGATACAGAGCAGTACTTC. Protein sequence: CASSRSVGTGDTEQYF.

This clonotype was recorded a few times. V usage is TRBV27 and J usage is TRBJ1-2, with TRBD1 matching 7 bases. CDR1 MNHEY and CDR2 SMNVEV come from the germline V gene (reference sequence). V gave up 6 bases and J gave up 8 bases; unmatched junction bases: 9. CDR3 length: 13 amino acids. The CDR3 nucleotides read TGTGCCAGCAGAACACGACAGGGTGGAGGCTACACCTTC. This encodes CASRTRQGGGYTF.

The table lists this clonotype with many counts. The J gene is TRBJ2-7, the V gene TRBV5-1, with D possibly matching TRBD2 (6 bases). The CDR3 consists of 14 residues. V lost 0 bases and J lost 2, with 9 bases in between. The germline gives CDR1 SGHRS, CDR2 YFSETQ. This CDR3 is CASSLEGGPYEQYF. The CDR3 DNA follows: TGCGCCAGCAGCTTGGAAGGAGGGCCCTACGAGCAGTACTTC.

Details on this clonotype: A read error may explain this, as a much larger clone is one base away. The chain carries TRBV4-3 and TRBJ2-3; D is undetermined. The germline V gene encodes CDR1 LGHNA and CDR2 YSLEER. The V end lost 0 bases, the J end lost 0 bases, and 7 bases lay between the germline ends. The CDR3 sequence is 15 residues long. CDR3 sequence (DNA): TGCGCCAGCAGCCAAGAAATGACTAGCACAGATACGCAGTATTTT. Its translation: CASSQEMTSTDTQYF.

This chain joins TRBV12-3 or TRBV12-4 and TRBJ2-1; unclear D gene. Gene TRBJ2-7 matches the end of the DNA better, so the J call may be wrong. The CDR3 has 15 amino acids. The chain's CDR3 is CASCLRGSSYNEQYF. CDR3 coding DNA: TGTGCCAGTTGTCTCCGTGGCAGCTCCTACAATGAGCAGTACTTC.

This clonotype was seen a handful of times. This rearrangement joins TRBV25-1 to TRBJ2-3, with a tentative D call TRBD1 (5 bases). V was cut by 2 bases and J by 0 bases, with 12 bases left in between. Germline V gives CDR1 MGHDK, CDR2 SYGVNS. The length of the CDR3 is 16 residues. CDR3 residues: CASSEGAGKSTDTQYF. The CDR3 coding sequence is TGTGCCAGCAGTGAAGGGGCAGGGAAAAGCACAGATACGCAGTATTTT.

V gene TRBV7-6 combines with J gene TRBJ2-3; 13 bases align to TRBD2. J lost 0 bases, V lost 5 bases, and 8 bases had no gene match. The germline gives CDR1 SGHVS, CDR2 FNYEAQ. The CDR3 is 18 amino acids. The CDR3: CASSRRLAGGTSTDTQYF. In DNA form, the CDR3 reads TGTGCCAGCAGCCGACGACTAGCGGGGGGTACTAGCACAGATACGCAGTATTTT.